These T cell receptor beta chains were read from a single sample in a study of CD8 T cells in Susac syndrome. In TCRdb, the immunoSEQ multiplex PCR reads were re-called with MiXCR into one record per CDR3 protein. The sample lists around 220,000 distinct CDR3 sequences; roughly 92% were seen once. The sequenced sample consisted of CD8+ T cells from PBMCs. Receptors were obtained from a human donor with multiple sclerosis. The CDR3 runs from the conserved cysteine through the conserved F or W. A D gene is named only where the DNA matches it firmly. Part of the rows lack a size; the others show once, few, many or a class for expanded clones.

V: TRBV19
D: TRBD2
size: .
J: TRBJ2-7
CDR3: CASGGAGGPWEQYF
DNA: TGTGCCAGTGGAGGTGCGGGAGGGCCGTGGGAGCAGTACTTC

V: TRBV11-2
D: .
size: .
J: TRBJ2-7
CDR3: CASSLVYGSGPSYEQYF
DNA: TGTGCCAGCAGCTTAGTTTACGGTAGCGGTCCCTCCTACGAGCAGTACTTC

V: TRBV7-9
D: TRBD1
size: .
J: TRBJ2-3
CDR3: CASSSLPGTDSDTQYF
DNA: TGTGCCAGCAGCTCCCTACCCGGGACAGACTCAGATACGCAGTATTTT

V: TRBV30
D: TRBD2
size: .
J: TRBJ2-1
CDR3: CAWSHTSGGHNEQFF
DNA: TGTGCCTGGAGTCATACTAGCGGGGGGCACAATGAGCAGTTCTTC

V: TRBV30
D: .
size: .
J: TRBJ2-6
CDR3: CAWENREGANVLTF
DNA: TGTGCCTGGGAAAATAGGGAAGGGGCCAACGTCCTGACTTTC

V: TRBV7-9
D: .
size: .
J: TRBJ1-2
CDR3: CASSLSGVNYGYTF
DNA: TGTGCCAGCAGCTTATCAGGGGTTAACTATGGCTACACCTTC

V: TRBV4-2
D: .
size: .
J: TRBJ2-7
CDR3: CASSQDPGRGGEQYF
DNA: TGTGCCAGCAGCCAAGATCCGGGCCGAGGTGGCGAGCAGTACTTC

V: TRBV7-9
D: .
size: once
J: TRBJ1-2
CDR3: CASSSTEQGGEGYTF
DNA: TGTGCCAGCAGCTCAACGGAACAGGGTGGTGAGGGCTACACCTTC

V: TRBV4-3
D: .
size: .
J: TRBJ2-1
CDR3: CASSHGWPASYNEQFF
DNA: TGCGCCAGCAGCCACGGTTGGCCGGCTTCCTACAATGAGCAGTTCTTC

V: TRBV7-9
D: .
size: .
J: TRBJ2-1
CDR3: CASSGTGLNNEQFF
DNA: TGTGCCAGCAGCGGAACGGGACTTAACAATGAGCAGTTCTTC

V: TRBV12-3/TRBV12-4
D: .
size: .
J: TRBJ2-5
CDR3: CATSGAQETQYF
DNA: TGTGCCACCTCGGGGGCCCAAGAGACCCAGTACTTC

V: TRBV7-8
D: .
size: .
J: TRBJ2-7
CDR3: CASSPPTSNEQYF
DNA: TGTGCCAGCAGCCCCCCCACATCTAATGAGCAGTACTTC

V: TRBV12-3/TRBV12-4
D: .
size: .
J: TRBJ1-2
CDR3: CATKRRAVYGYTF
DNA: TGTGCCACCAAACGCCGGGCCGTCTATGGCTACACCTTC

V: TRBV6-2/TRBV6-3
D: .
size: .
J: TRBJ1-1
CDR3: CASSYKWEAFF
DNA: TGTGCCAGCAGTTACAAGTGGGAAGCTTTCTTT

V: TRBV6-1
D: TRBD2
size: .
J: TRBJ2-3
CDR3: CASRGPGTSGRKGYTQYF
DNA: TGTGCCAGCAGGGGCCCAGGGACTAGCGGGAGGAAAGGCTATACGCAGTATTTT

V: TRBV7-9
D: .
size: .
J: TRBJ2-1
CDR3: CASSLGAPPRKYNEQFF
DNA: TGTGCCAGCAGCTTAGGGGCCCCTCCGAGGAAGTACAATGAGCAGTTCTTC

V: TRBV20-1
D: TRBD1
size: .
J: TRBJ2-7
CDR3: CSASADRANSYEQYF
DNA: TGCAGTGCTAGCGCCGACAGGGCCAACTCCTACGAGCAGTACTTC

V: TRBV9
D: TRBD1
size: .
J: TRBJ1-1
CDR3: CASSPSDRRTEAFF
DNA: TGTGCCAGCAGCCCCTCGGACAGGAGGACTGAAGCTTTCTTT

V: TRBV3-1
D: TRBD2
size: once
J: TRBJ2-3
CDR3: CASSQDVTSGLDTQYF
DNA: TGTGCCAGCAGCCAAGACGTGACTAGCGGGTTAGATACGCAGTATTTT

V: TRBV9
D: .
size: once
J: TRBJ2-3
CDR3: CASTPIGYFTDTQYF
DNA: TGTGCCAGCACTCCTATCGGGTATTTCACAGATACGCAGTATTTT

V: TRBV13
D: .
size: .
J: TRBJ1-1
CDR3: CASSPNYMNTEAFF
DNA: TGTGCCAGCAGCCCAAATTATATGAACACTGAAGCTTTCTTT

V: TRBV9
D: .
size: once
J: TRBJ1-6
CDR3: CASSPGGGNSPLHF
DNA: TGTGCCAGCAGCCCCGGCGGGGGGAATTCACCCCTCCACTTT

V: TRBV12-5
D: TRBD2
size: .
J: TRBJ2-3
CDR3: CASGPGTRTSTDTQYF
DNA: TGTGCTAGTGGTCCCGGGACTAGGACTAGCACAGATACGCAGTATTTT

V: TRBV4-3
D: .
size: .
J: TRBJ2-4
CDR3: CASSQDGQFKNIQYF
DNA: TGCGCCAGCAGCCAAGACGGACAGTTCAAAAACATTCAGTACTTC

V: TRBV6-2/TRBV6-3
D: TRBD1
size: .
J: TRBJ2-1
CDR3: CASSHHGDRGPPKQFF
DNA: TGTGCCAGCAGCCACCACGGCGACAGGGGACCCCCGAAGCAGTTCTTC

V: TRBV12-3/TRBV12-4
D: TRBD1
size: .
J: TRBJ1-1
CDR3: CASSFSPGQGGTEAFF
DNA: TGTGCCAGCAGTTTTTCCCCAGGACAGGGAGGCACTGAAGCTTTCTTT

V: TRBV2
D: .
size: .
J: TRBJ2-1
CDR3: CASSEDMRVDEQFF
DNA: TGTGCCAGCAGTGAAGATATGAGGGTCGATGAGCAGTTCTTC

V: TRBV28
D: .
size: .
J: TRBJ2-1
CDR3: CASSGILYNEQFF
DNA: TGTGCCAGCAGCGGGATCCTCTACAATGAGCAGTTCTTC

V: TRBV4-1
D: TRBD2
size: once
J: TRBJ2-2
CDR3: CASSQRLAGGHTGELFF
DNA: TGCGCCAGCAGCCAGAGACTAGCGGGAGGTCACACCGGGGAGCTGTTTTTT

V: TRBV9
D: .
size: .
J: TRBJ2-5
CDR3: CASSVLGETQYF
DNA: TGTGCCAGCAGCGTACTGGGAGAGACCCAGTACTTC

V: TRBV6-2/TRBV6-3
D: TRBD1
size: .
J: TRBJ1-5
CDR3: CASSYSSGGLNQPQHF
DNA: TGTGCCAGCAGTTACTCTTCAGGGGGCCTCAATCAGCCCCAGCATTTT

V: TRBV15
D: .
size: .
J: TRBJ1-5
CDR3: CATSRGPNQPQHF
DNA: TGTGCCACCAGCAGAGGACCGAACCAGCCCCAGCATTTT

V: TRBV6-5
D: .
size: .
J: TRBJ2-7
CDR3: CASSYGQGGTVEQYF
DNA: TGTGCCAGCAGTTACGGCCAGGGGGGCACCGTCGAGCAGTACTTC

V: TRBV7-8
D: TRBD1
size: .
J: TRBJ2-5
CDR3: CASSLMTGEETQYF
DNA: TGTGCCAGCAGCTTAATGACAGGGGAAGAGACCCAGTACTTC

V: TRBV7-9
D: .
size: .
J: TRBJ2-1
CDR3: CASSFVGSGGVYNEQFF
DNA: TGTGCCAGCAGCTTCGTCGGGTCAGGGGGGGTCTACAATGAGCAGTTCTTC

V: TRBV13
D: .
size: few
J: TRBJ1-1
CDR3: CASSPLGRVATAEAFF
DNA: TGTGCCAGCAGCCCCCTGGGGCGTGTAGCGACTGCTGAAGCTTTCTTT

V: TRBV18
D: TRBD1
size: once
J: TRBJ1-1
CDR3: CASSPVGQGSFGTEAFF
DNA: TGTGCCAGCTCACCAGTGGGACAGGGTAGTTTTGGCACTGAAGCTTTCTTT

V: TRBV5-4
D: .
size: .
J: TRBJ2-3
CDR3: CASEASPSTDTQYF
DNA: TGTGCCAGCGAGGCCAGCCCGAGCACAGATACGCAGTATTTT

V: TRBV9
D: .
size: few
J: TRBJ2-7
CDR3: CASSVDTVPYEQYF
DNA: TGTGCCAGCAGCGTAGATACGGTACCCTACGAGCAGTACTTC

V: TRBV7-8
D: .
size: .
J: TRBJ2-7
CDR3: CASSSLVGDEQYF
DNA: TGTGCCAGCAGCTCGCTGGTAGGCGACGAGCAGTACTTC

V: TRBV3-1
D: .
size: .
J: TRBJ1-1
CDR3: CASSEGGQMNTEAFF
DNA: TGTGCCAGCAGCGAGGGAGGGCAAATGAACACTGAAGCTTTCTTT

V: TRBV13
D: .
size: .
J: TRBJ2-5
CDR3: CASSHRQSRETQYF
DNA: TGTGCCAGCAGTCATCGACAGTCCCGAGAGACCCAGTACTTC

V: TRBV12-3/TRBV12-4
D: .
size: .
J: TRBJ1-1
CDR3: CASLGTPGMVAFF
DNA: TGTGCCAGCTTAGGGACCCCTGGCATGGTAGCTTTCTTT

V: TRBV5-4
D: .
size: .
J: TRBJ2-7
CDR3: CASSGGEGYEQYF
DNA: TGTGCCAGCAGCGGGGGAGAAGGGTACGAGCAGTACTTC

V: TRBV7-9
D: .
size: .
J: TRBJ1-2
CDR3: CASSLGAGVNYGYTF
DNA: TGTGCCAGCAGCTTAGGGGCAGGAGTAAACTATGGCTACACCTTC

V: TRBV20-1
D: .
size: .
J: TRBJ2-4
CDR3: CSARVNGLAKNIQYF
DNA: TGCAGTGCTAGAGTCAACGGTCTAGCCAAAAACATTCAGTACTTC